This TCR beta chain stems from a study of cytomegalovirus exposure and HLA in healthy donors. Study-level background: In a later analysis, the roughly 120 validation repertoires were reported to have used the same platform as the 600 to 700 first-cohort repertoires. Findings of the study overall: Specific recognition of CMV antigens was confirmed in vitro for a few chains (all CMV-associated). Reported results showed that the classifier diagnosed cytomegalovirus status with high specificity and sensitivity.

Concerning this clone itself: Its specificity is unknown.

Profiled with immunoSEQ multiplex PCR; TCRdb holds only in-frame clones, not every one. Of around 150,000 clones in the sample, just under 85% were seen once. Separate from the 666-subject first cohort was the roughly 130-subject validation cohort, to which the donors belonged. CDR1 is SQVTM, CDR2 ANQGSEA, per germline. The CDR3 sequence is 12 residues long. V was pared by 7 bases and J by 1 base, with 10 bases between. The sequencing input was PBMCs. The TCR comes from a young man in good health and CMV-seropositive. The chain employs TRBV29-1 and TRBJ1-1; D not resolved. The DNA of the CDR3 is TGCAGCGCTACCCGGGGGAACACTGAAGCTTTCTTT. It codes for CSATRGNTEAFF.